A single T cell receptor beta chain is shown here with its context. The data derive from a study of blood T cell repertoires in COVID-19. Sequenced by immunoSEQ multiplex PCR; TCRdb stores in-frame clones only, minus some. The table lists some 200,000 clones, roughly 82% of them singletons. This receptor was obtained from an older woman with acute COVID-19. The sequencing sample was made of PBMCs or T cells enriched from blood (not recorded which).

CDR3 DNA sequence: TGTGCCAGCAGCCCTACTGGACAGCTCCTTAACTATGGCTACACCTTC. Translated, it gives CASSPTGQLLNYGYTF. The V gene is TRBV11-2, the J gene TRBJ1-2, with a tentative D call TRBD1 (6 bases). This CDR3 is 16 amino acids long. V gave up 5 bases and J gave up 1 base, with 17 bases separating them. CDR1 and CDR2 from the germline V gene are SGHAT and FQNNGV.